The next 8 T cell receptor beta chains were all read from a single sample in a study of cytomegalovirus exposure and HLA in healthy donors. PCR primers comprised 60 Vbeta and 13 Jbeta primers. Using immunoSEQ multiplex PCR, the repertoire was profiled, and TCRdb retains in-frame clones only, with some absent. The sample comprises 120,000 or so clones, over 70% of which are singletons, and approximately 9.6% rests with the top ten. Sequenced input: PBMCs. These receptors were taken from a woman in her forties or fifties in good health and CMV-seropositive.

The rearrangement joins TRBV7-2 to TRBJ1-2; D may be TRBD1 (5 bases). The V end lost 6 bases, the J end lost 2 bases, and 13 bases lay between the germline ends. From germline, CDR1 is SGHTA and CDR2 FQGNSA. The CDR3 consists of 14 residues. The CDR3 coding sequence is TGTGCCAGCAGGTCGGGGGGTTGGAACTATGGCTACACCTTC. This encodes CASRSGGWNYGYTF.

CDR3 sequence reads: CASSLALGTPPLHF. CDR3 sequence (DNA): TGTGCCAGCAGCTTGGCCTTGGGGACTCCACCCCTCCACTTT. This rearrangement joins TRBV5-6 to TRBJ1-6; possible D gene TRBD1, 5 bases. This CDR3 contains 14 residues. V was shortened by 0 bases and J by 11 bases, with 12 bases between the two germline ends. Germline CDR1 SGHDT, CDR2 YYEEEE.

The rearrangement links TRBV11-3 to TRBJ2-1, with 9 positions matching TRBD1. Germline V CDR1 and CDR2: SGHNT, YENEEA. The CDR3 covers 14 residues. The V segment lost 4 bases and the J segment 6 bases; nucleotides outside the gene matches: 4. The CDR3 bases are TGTGCCAGCAGCTCCGGGACAGGGAGCAATGAGCAGTTCTTC. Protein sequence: CASSSGTGSNEQFF.

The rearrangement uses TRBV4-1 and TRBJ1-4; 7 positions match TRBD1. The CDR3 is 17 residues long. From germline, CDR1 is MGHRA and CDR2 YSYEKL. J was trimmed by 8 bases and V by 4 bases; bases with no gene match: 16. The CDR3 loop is CASSLPGRGQTGEKLFF. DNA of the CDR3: TGCGCCAGCAGCCTCCCCGGGCGGGGACAGACTGGAGAAAAACTGTTTTTT.

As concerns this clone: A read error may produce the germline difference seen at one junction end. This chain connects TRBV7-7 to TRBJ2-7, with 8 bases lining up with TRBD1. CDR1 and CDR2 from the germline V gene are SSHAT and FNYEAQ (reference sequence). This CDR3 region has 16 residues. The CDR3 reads CASSLEGQVFSYEQYF. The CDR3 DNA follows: TGTGCTAGCAGCTTAGAGGGACAGGTCTTCTCCTACGAGCAGTACTTC.

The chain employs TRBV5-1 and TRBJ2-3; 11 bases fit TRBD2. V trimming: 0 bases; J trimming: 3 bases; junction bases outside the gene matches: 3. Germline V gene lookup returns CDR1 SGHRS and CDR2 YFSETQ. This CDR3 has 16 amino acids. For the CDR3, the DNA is TGCGCCAGCAGCTTGGGACTAGCGGGGCTAACAGATACGCAGTATTTT. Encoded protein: CASSLGLAGLTDTQYF.

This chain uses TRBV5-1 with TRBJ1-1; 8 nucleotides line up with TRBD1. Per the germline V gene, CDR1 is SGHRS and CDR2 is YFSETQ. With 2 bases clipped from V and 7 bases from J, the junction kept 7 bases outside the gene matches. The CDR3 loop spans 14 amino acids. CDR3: CASSFTGTGDEAFF. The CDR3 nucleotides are TGCGCCAGCAGCTTTACCGGGACAGGAGATGAAGCTTTCTTT.

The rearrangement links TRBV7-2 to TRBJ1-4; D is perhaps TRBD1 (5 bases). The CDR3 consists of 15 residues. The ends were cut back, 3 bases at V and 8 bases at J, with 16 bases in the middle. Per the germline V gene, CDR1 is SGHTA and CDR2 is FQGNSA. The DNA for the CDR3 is TGTGCCAGCAGCTTTCGACACCGGCGGGGGGAAAAACTGTTTTTT. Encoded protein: CASSFRHRRGEKLFF.